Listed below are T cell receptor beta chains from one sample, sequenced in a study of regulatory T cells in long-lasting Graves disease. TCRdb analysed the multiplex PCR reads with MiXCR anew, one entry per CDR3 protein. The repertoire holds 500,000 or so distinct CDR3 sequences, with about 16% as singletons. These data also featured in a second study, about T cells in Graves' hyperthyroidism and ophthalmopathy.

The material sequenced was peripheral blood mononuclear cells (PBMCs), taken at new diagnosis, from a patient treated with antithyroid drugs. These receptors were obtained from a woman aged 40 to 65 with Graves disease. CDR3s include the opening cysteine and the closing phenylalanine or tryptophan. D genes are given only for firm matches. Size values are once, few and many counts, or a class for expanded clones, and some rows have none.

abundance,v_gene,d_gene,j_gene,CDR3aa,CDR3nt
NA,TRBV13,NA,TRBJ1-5,CASSLVGPQTANQPQHF,TGTGCCAGCAGCTTGGTGGGTCCGCAAACGGCCAATCAGCCCCAGCATTTT
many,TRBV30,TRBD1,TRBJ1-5,CAWRDRGSNQPQHF,TGTGCCTGGAGGGACAGGGGAAGCAATCAGCCCCAGCATTTT
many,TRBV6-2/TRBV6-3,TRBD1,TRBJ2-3,CASSGQGAPTDTQYF,TGTGCCAGCAGTGGACAGGGGGCCCCCACAGATACGCAGTATTTT
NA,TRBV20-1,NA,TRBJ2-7,CSPGSAYEQYF,TGCAGCCCGGGCAGCGCCTACGAGCAGTACTTC
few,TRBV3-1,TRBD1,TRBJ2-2,CASNRDRGPRTGELFF,TGTGCCAGCAACCGGGACAGGGGGCCGAGGACCGGGGAGCTGTTTTTT
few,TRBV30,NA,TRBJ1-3,CACRIPGNTIYF,TGTGCCTGCAGAATCCCTGGAAACACCATATATTTT
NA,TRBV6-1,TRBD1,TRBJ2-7,CASSTPGQGRHEQYF,TGTGCCAGCAGTACTCCGGGACAGGGTAGGCACGAGCAGTACTTC
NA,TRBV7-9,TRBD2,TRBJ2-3,CASRLGSGGGTDTQYF,TGTGCCAGCAGGCTAGGCTCGGGGGGGGGGACAGATACGCAGTATTTT
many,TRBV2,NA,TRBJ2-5,CARGWETQYF,TGTGCCAGGGGTTGGGAGACCCAGTACTTC
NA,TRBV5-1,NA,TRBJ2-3,CASTIGRYGSTDTQYF,TGCGCCAGCACCATAGGAAGGTATGGTAGCACAGATACGCAGTATTTT
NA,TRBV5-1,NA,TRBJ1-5,CASSLEGRTDQPQHF,TGCGCCAGCAGCTTGGAGGGGCGGACGGATCAGCCCCAGCATTTT
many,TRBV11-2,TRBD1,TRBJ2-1,CASTLNRGGYNEQFF,TGTGCCAGCACCCTGAACAGGGGTGGTTACAATGAGCAGTTCTTC
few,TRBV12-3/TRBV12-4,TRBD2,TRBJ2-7,CASSFRTSGGAAAYEQYF,TGTGCCAGCAGCTTCCGGACTAGCGGGGGGGCCGCAGCATACGAGCAGTACTTC
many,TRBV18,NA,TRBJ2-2,CASSSEGRLFF,TGTGCCAGCTCATCGGAGGGTCGGCTGTTTTTT
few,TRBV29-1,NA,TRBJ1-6,CSVEEGGNSPLHF,TGCAGCGTTGAAGAGGGGGGAAATTCACCCCTCCACTTT
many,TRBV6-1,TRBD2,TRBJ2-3,CASTPRGVTTDTQYF,TGTGCCAGCACCCCCCGGGGGGTCACCACAGATACGCAGTATTTT
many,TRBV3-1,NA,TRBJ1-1,CASSLEALNTEAFF,TGTGCCAGCAGCCTCGAGGCCTTGAACACTGAAGCTTTCTTT
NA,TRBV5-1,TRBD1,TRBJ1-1,CASSSRDRGEAFF,TGCGCCAGCAGCTCCCGGGACAGGGGAGAAGCTTTCTTT
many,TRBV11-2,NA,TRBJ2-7,CASSLRANDEQYF,TGTGCCAGCAGCCTCCGGGCAAACGACGAGCAGTACTTC
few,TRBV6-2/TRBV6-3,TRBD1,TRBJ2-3,CASTAPSGQGTDTQYF,TGTGCCAGCACCGCCCCCTCGGGACAGGGAACAGATACGCAGTATTTT
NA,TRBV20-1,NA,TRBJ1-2,CSARDPATVSYGYTF,TGCAGTGCTAGAGATCCAGCAACAGTATCATATGGCTACACCTTC
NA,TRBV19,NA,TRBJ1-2,CASSMGYSYTF,TGTGCCAGTAGTATGGGCTATAGCTACACCTTC
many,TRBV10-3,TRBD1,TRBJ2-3,CAIRDRGVNTQYF,TGTGCCATCAGGGACAGGGGTGTGAATACGCAGTATTTT
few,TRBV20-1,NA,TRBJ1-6,CSARDRLDTMRPLHF,TGCAGTGCTAGAGACCGGCTGGACACGATGCGCCCCCTCCACTTT
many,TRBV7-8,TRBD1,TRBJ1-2,CASSLPGQGPNYGYTF,TGTGCCAGCAGCTTACCGGGACAGGGCCCTAACTATGGCTACACCTTC
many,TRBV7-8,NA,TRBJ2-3,CASSLEFRGGDTQYF,TGTGCCAGCAGCTTAGAATTTAGGGGGGGAGATACGCAGTATTTT
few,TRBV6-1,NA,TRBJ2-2,CASHLVGAGVNTGELFF,TGTGCCAGCCACCTCGTGGGGGCGGGGGTGAACACCGGGGAGCTGTTTTTT
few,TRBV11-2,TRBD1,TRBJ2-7,CASSSLAPGTGKYEQYF,TGTGCCAGCAGCTCTCTCGCCCCCGGGACAGGGAAGTACGAGCAGTACTTC
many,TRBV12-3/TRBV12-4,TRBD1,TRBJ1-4,CASSFVGQGLEKLFF,TGTGCCAGCAGTTTTGTGGGACAGGGTTTGGAAAAACTGTTTTTT
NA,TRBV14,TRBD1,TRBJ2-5,CASSQGSGQEETQYF,TGTGCCAGCAGCCAAGGGTCGGGACAGGAGGAGACCCAGTACTTC
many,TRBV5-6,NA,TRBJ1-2,CASSSLKLRVGGYTF,TGTGCCAGCAGCTCCCTAAAACTTAGGGTCGGAGGCTACACCTTC
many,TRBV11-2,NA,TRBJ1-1,CASNTVRGSRTEAFF,TGTGCCAGCAACACGGTCAGGGGTAGTCGGACTGAAGCTTTCTTT
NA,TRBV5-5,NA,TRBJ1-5,CASSLGGYDNQPQHF,TGTGCCAGCAGCTTGGGGGGGTATGACAATCAGCCCCAGCATTTT
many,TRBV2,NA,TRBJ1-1,CASSEMGSPLMNTEAFF,TGTGCCAGCAGTGAAATGGGTTCTCCTCTGATGAACACTGAAGCTTTCTTT
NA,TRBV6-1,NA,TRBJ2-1,CASRTAYLEQFF,TGTGCCAGCAGAACAGCCTATTTGGAGCAGTTCTTC
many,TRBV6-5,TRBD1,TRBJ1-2,CASSYDGQGADGYTF,TGTGCCAGCAGTTACGATGGACAGGGGGCGGATGGCTACACCTTC
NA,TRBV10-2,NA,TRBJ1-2,CASSDGPLYGYTF,TGCGCCAGCAGTGACGGGCCACTCTATGGCTACACCTTC
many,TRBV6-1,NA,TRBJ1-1,CASVGTGGGTEAFF,TGTGCCAGCGTCGGGACGGGAGGAGGTACTGAAGCTTTCTTT
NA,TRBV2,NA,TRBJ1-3,CASASLSGNTIYF,TGTGCCAGCGCTTCACTCTCTGGAAACACCATATATTTT
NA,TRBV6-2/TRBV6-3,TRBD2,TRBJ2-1,CASIEWGTTYNEQFF,TGTGCCAGCATCGAATGGGGGACTACCTACAATGAGCAGTTCTTC
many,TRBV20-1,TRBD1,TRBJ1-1,CSATQGAGYTEAFF,TGCAGTGCAACACAGGGGGCAGGGTACACTGAAGCTTTCTTT
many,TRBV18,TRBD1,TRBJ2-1,CASSRGQGEYNEQFF,TGTGCCAGCTCCCGGGGACAGGGAGAATACAATGAGCAGTTCTTC
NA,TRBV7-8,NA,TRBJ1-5,CASSVGQIYSNQPQHF,TGTGCCAGCAGCGTTGGACAGATCTATAGCAATCAGCCCCAGCATTTT
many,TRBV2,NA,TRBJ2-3,CASKGASTDTQYF,TGTGCCAGCAAGGGAGCTAGCACAGATACGCAGTATTTT
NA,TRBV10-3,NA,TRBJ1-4,CAISGTGEKLFF,TGTGCCATCAGTGGTACAGGTGAAAAACTGTTTTTT
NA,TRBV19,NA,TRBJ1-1,CASRFREATEAFF,TGTGCCAGTAGGTTCAGGGAGGCCACTGAAGCTTTCTTT
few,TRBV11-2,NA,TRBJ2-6,CASSLAGVAVLGANVLTF,TGTGCCAGCAGCCTAGCCGGGGTAGCGGTATTAGGGGCCAACGTCCTGACTTTC
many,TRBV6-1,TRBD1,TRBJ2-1,CASSGWDSTMDEQFF,TGTGCCAGCAGTGGGTGGGACAGCACTATGGATGAGCAGTTCTTC